The 23 T cell receptor beta chains below were found in one sample sequenced in a study of cytomegalovirus exposure and HLA in healthy donors. A multiplex PCR was run with 60 Vbeta primers and 13 Jbeta primers. Here immunoSEQ multiplex PCR was the method, and the copy in TCRdb shows in-frame clones only, minus some. The sample lists 170,000 or so clones; roughly 80% were seen once. Specimen: PBMCs. Receptors were obtained from a man under 40 in good health and CMV-seropositive.

This clone was found once. The chain is built from TRBV27 and TRBJ1-2, with TRBD1 identical over 7 bases. The CDR3 extends over 16 amino acids. Trimming cost V 4 bases and J 8 bases; bases outside gene matches: 16. Germline V lookup: CDR1 MNHEY, CDR2 SMNVEV (reference sequence). The CDR3 protein is CASSSLARQGTMGYTF. CDR3 sequence (DNA): TGTGCCAGCAGTTCTCTCGCAAGACAGGGTACTATGGGCTACACCTTC.

This sequence joins TRBV5-4 and TRBJ2-3; 7 nucleotides align to TRBD1. The CDR3 has 13 amino acids. Germline V gene data show CDR1 as SGHNT and CDR2 as YYREEE (reference sequence). V lost 0 bases, J lost 14 bases, and 9 bases stayed unmatched. Here the CDR3 DNA reads TGTGCCAGCAGCTTGGCCATCGGACAGGAGCCGTATTTT. Its translation: CASSLAIGQEPYF.

The chain joins TRBV9 to TRBJ2-3; a possible D gene is TRBD2 (6 bases). The CDR3 extends over 15 amino acids. The ends were cut back, 1 base at V and 4 bases at J, with 13 bases in the middle. Per the germline V gene, CDR1 is SGDLS and CDR2 is YYNGEE. CDR3 nucleotides: TGTGCCAGCAGCGTAAACCCGGGGGAGGCAGATACGCAGTATTTT. This codes for CASSVNPGEADTQYF.

A single count supports this clone. The V call is TRBV10-2, the J call TRBJ2-1; D remains ambiguous. V lost 5 bases and J lost 3, with 5 bases in between. The CDR3 is made up of 12 amino acids. CDR1 and CDR2 from the germline V gene are WSHSY and SAAADI. The CDR3 sequence: CASSTDYNEQFF. CDR3 coding DNA: TGCGCCAGCAGTACAGACTACAATGAGCAGTTCTTC.

This clone appeared a single time. The chain uses TRBV6-8 and TRBJ2-7; 9 bases line up with TRBD2. Unmatched junction bases numbered 22, after V lost 7 bases and J lost 0 bases. The germline CDR1 and CDR2 sequences are MNHGY and SAAAGT. This CDR3 region has 20 residues. CDR3 in DNA: TGTGCCAGCACAGAAACGCCCCCGGGACTAGCATTCCCGAGCTCCTACGAGCAGTACTTC. As protein: CASTETPPGLAFPSSYEQYF.

This chain connects TRBV5-1 to TRBJ1-4; 7 bases line up with TRBD1. Germline values: CDR1 SGHRS, CDR2 YFSETQ. The length of the CDR3 is 13 residues. Germline trimming cut 4 bases from V and 7 bases from J; bases unmatched to any gene: 4. The chain's CDR3 is CASSLNRGEKLFF. CDR3 sequence (DNA): TGCGCCAGCAGCCTGAACAGGGGTGAAAAACTGTTTTTT.

The chain recombines TRBV7-9 with TRBJ2-3; TRBD1 is a possible D gene (5 bases). The germline gives CDR1 SEHNR, CDR2 FQNEAQ (reference sequence). V was shortened by 2 bases and J by 0 bases, with 15 bases between the two germline ends. The CDR3 is 17 amino acids. The CDR3 spells CASSLFPGSVSTDTQYF. The CDR3 DNA is TGTGCCAGCAGCTTATTTCCAGGGTCGGTGAGCACAGATACGCAGTATTTT.

The chain couples TRBV5-4 to TRBJ1-1; D is unclear. From germline, CDR1 is SGHNT and CDR2 YYREEE (reference sequence). This CDR3 region has 14 residues. V lost 5 bases to trimming and J lost 5 bases, with 16 bases between them. CDR3 loop: CASSQTFEGTEAFF. DNA for the CDR3: TGTGCCAGCAGTCAAACCTTCGAGGGAACTGAAGCTTTCTTT.

J is TRBJ2-7 and V is TRBV5-1; D call uncertain. The germline CDR1 and CDR2 sequences are SGHRS and YFSETQ. Trimming took 0 bases from V and 6 from J, leaving 10 bases between them. The CDR3 runs 13 residues. The DNA of the CDR3 is TGCGCCAGCAGCTTGGCGGGTTTAAGCGAGCAGTACTTC. Protein product: CASSLAGLSEQYF.

This clone was seen a single time. The chain is built from TRBV2 and TRBJ1-6, with D hard to call. This CDR3 region has 13 residues. Germline V gene lookup returns CDR1 SNHLY and CDR2 FYNNEI. The V end was cut by 7 bases, the J end by 10 bases, with 14 bases between. The CDR3 DNA sequence: TGTGCCAGCATGTTGGCTCGGGGATCACCCCTCCACTTT. Amino acids: CASMLARGSPLHF.

The rearrangement joins TRBV29-1 to TRBJ1-2; 7 bases align to TRBD1. This CDR3 has 13 amino acids. Germline V lookup: CDR1 SQVTM, CDR2 ANQGSEA. The trim removed 5 bases at V and 8 bases at J, leaving 11 bases unmatched. The CDR3 loop is CSVKQGPLAGYTF. In nucleotides, the CDR3 is TGCAGCGTTAAACAGGGGCCCCTAGCGGGCTACACCTTC.

This clone was detected once. The chain is built from TRBV13 and TRBJ2-5; 8 nucleotides match TRBD1. Germline-derived CDR1 and CDR2 are PRHDT and FYEKMQ (reference sequence). Unmatched junction bases numbered 4, after V lost 2 bases and J lost 5 bases. The CDR3 totals 14 residues. As DNA, the CDR3 is TGTGCCAGCAGCTTACATACAGGGGGGGAGACCCAGTACTTC. Protein product: CASSLHTGGETQYF.

The rearrangement joins TRBV7-2 to TRBJ2-1; maybe TRBD1 (5 bases). Trimming took off 1 base at V and 7 bases at J, with 17 bases between the two ends. CDR1 is SGHTA, CDR2 FQGNSA, per germline. The CDR3 contains 16 residues. The DNA for the CDR3 is TGTGCCAGCAGCTTAGAGGGGCGGCCGGCTAGGAATGAGCAGTTCTTC. Its translation: CASSLEGRPARNEQFF. The entire variable domain, with the rest obtained from reference TRBV7-2 and TRBJ2-1, is as follows: GAGVSQSPSNKVTEKGKDVELRCDPISGHTALYWYRQSLGQGLEFLIYFQGNSAPDKSGLPSDRFSAERTGGSVSTLTIQRTQQEDSAVYLCASSLEGRPARNEQFFGPGTRLTVL.

The chain is built from TRBV19 and TRBJ2-3; D unresolved. The CDR3 is 14 residues long. Per the germline V gene, CDR1 is LNHDA and CDR2 is SQIVND (reference sequence). The V gene lost 4 bases and the J gene lost 5 bases, with 13 bases spanning the gap. CDR3 coding DNA: TGTGCCAGTAGTAGGTTAGCCGGTCGAGATACGCAGTATTTT. It yields the protein CASSRLAGRDTQYF.

The V call is TRBV5-1, the J call TRBJ1-1; D is unclear. CDR1 and CDR2 (germline): SGHRS, YFSETQ. The CDR3 runs to 15 residues. V dropped 4 bases and J dropped 4 bases, with 17 bases sitting between them. CDR3 sequence reads: CASSPLRQFPTEAFF. The CDR3 DNA is TGCGCCAGCAGCCCCTTGCGGCAATTCCCCACTGAAGCTTTCTTT. Full variable domain (outside the CDR3, taken from reference TRBV5-1 and TRBJ1-1): KAGVTQTPRYLIKTRGQQVTLSCSPISGHRSVSWYQQTPGQGLQFLFEYFSETQRNKGNFPGRFSGRQFSNSRSEMNVSTLELGDSALYLCASSPLRQFPTEAFFGQGTRLTVV.

The table lists this clone with a few counts. The rearrangement links TRBV14 to TRBJ2-1; 7 bases map to TRBD2. Losses at the gene ends were 3 bases for V and 3 bases for J; bases not matched to a gene: 8. This CDR3 is built from 16 residues. The germline CDR1 and CDR2 sequences are SGHDN and FVKESK. The CDR3 region is CASSHGLGFDYNEQFF. As DNA, the CDR3 is TGTGCCAGCAGCCACGGACTAGGATTCGACTACAATGAGCAGTTCTTC.

The chain couples TRBV7-9 to TRBJ2-1; 8 nucleotides match TRBD1. The CDR3 has 16 amino acids. Germline V gives CDR1 SEHNR, CDR2 FQNEAQ (reference sequence). J was trimmed by 8 bases and V by 7 bases; bases with no gene match: 16. The CDR3 loop is CASTERGQGANDEQFF. The CDR3 bases are TGTGCCAGCACAGAAAGAGGGCAGGGGGCAAACGATGAGCAGTTCTTC. The whole variable domain, remainder taken from reference TRBV7-9 and TRBJ2-1, is DTGVSQNPRHKITKRGQNVTFRCDPISEHNRLYWYRQTLGQGPEFLTYFQNEAQLEKSRLLSDRFSAERPKGSFSTLEIQRTEQGDSAMYLCASTERGQGANDEQFFGPGTRLTVL.

This rearrangement joins TRBV2 to TRBJ2-7, with 7 bases matching TRBD1. Germline V gives CDR1 SNHLY, CDR2 FYNNEI. The CDR3 is made up of 14 amino acids. With 8 bases clipped from V and 0 bases from J, the junction kept 7 bases outside the gene matches. CDR3 nucleotides: TGTGCCAGCCACTTGCAGGGGGACTCCTACGAGCAGTACTTC. Translating it yields CASHLQGDSYEQYF.

The rearrangement joins TRBV5-1 to TRBJ1-3, with unresolved D. The germline gives CDR1 SGHRS, CDR2 YFSETQ. There are 17 residues in the CDR3. Trimming pared 1 base from V and 2 bases from J, leaving 16 bases between. The CDR3 nucleotides are TGCGCCAGCAGCTTGTGGCCGTCGTACTACACTGGAAACACCATATATTTT. Translation gives CASSLWPSYYTGNTIYF.

The rearrangement links TRBV7-2 to TRBJ1-4, with D tentatively TRBD1 (6 bases). The germline gives CDR1 SGHTA, CDR2 FQGNSA. The CDR3 length is 13 residues. V was cut by 3 bases and J by 5 bases, with 7 bases left in between. The CDR3 DNA reads as TGTGCCAGCAGCTTCCAGGGGAATGAAAAACTGTTTTTT. Its translation: CASSFQGNEKLFF.

This clone was found a few times. This sample includes further DNA sequences coding for the same CDR3. This chain joins TRBV5-1 and TRBJ1-1, with D uncertain. CDR1 and CDR2 from the germline V gene are SGHRS and YFSETQ. Trimming took off 0 bases at V and 0 bases at J, with 6 bases between the two ends. There are 14 residues in the CDR3. The CDR3 DNA sequence: TGCGCCAGCAGCTTGGGGCTTCTGAACACTGAAGCTTTCTTT. Encoded protein: CASSLGLLNTEAFF.

This chain connects TRBV6-5 to TRBJ1-6; D might be TRBD1 (6 bases). Between the trimmed V and J ends, which lost 0 bases and 9 bases, there was a span of 15 bases. Germline assignment: CDR1 MNHEY and CDR2 SVGAGI. The CDR3 contains 16 residues. The CDR3 nucleotides read TGTGCCAGCAGTTACTCGCCGGGGGGCGTGGGTTCACCCCTCCACTTT. Protein product: CASSYSPGGVGSPLHF.

V usage is TRBV7-2 and J usage is TRBJ2-1; 9 bases are a match to TRBD1. CDR3 length: 16 amino acids. V gave up 5 bases and J gave up 2 bases; unmatched junction bases: 7. Germline CDR1 is SGHTA and CDR2 is FQGNSA. DNA of the CDR3: TGTGCCAGCAGCCCTAGACAGGGGGGGACCTACAATGAGCAGTTCTTC. It codes for CASSPRQGGTYNEQFF.